These 27 T cell receptor beta chains were all obtained from the same sample, sequenced in a study of CD8 T cells in ankylosing spondylitis. Using its own MiXCR run on the 5' RACE reads, TCRdb lists one record per CDR3 protein. The repertoire holds under 300,000 distinct CDR3 sequences, with about 18% as singletons. The sequencing input was blood, either unsorted or a sorted T cell fraction (not recorded which). The receptors were gathered from a male donor with ankylosing spondylitis or in good health (not recorded which).

This clonotype appeared many times. The rearrangement joins TRBV4-1 to TRBJ2-3; no firm D call. Trimming stripped 4 bases from V and 3 bases from J, with 14 bases between. From germline, CDR1 is MGHRA and CDR2 YSYEKL. The CDR3 length is 15 residues. As DNA, the CDR3 is TGCGCCAGCAGCCCACTCCCCGGTGGGACAGATACGCAGTATTTT. Translated, it gives CASSPLPGGTDTQYF.

This clonotype came up a few times. The V and J genes are TRBV7-6 and TRBJ2-7, with D tentatively TRBD1 (6 bases). V was pared by 1 base and J by 5 bases, with 15 bases between. The germline gives CDR1 SGHVS, CDR2 FNYEAQ. The CDR3 loop spans 15 amino acids. The CDR3 reads CASSLGERDMHEQYF. In nucleotides, the CDR3 is TGTGCCAGCAGCTTAGGCGAGAGGGACATGCACGAGCAGTACTTC.

The chain joins TRBV5-6 to TRBJ2-1; D gene uncertain. This CDR3 is built from 13 residues. CDR1 is SGHDT, CDR2 YYEEEE, per germline. V lost 7 bases and J 6 bases, leaving 14 bases between the germline ends. CDR3 in amino acids: CASSLRAANEQFF. CDR3 coding DNA: TGTGCCAGCTCACTCCGTGCGGCCAATGAGCAGTTCTTC. The variable domain in full, completed from reference TRBV5-6 and TRBJ2-1, reads DAGVTQSPTHLIKTRGQQVTLRCSPKSGHDTVSWYQQALGQGPQFIFQYYEEEERQRGNFPDRFSGHQFPNYSSELNVNALLLGDSALYLCASSLRAANEQFFGPGTRLTVL.

There are a few counts of this clonotype. The CDR3 spells CSVEGDTSSYNEQFF. In DNA, the CDR3 is TGCAGCGTTGAAGGGGACACTAGCTCCTACAATGAGCAGTTCTTC. The chain links TRBV29-1 to TRBJ2-1; D is perhaps TRBD1 (6 bases). V was cut by 1 base and J by 0 bases, with 10 bases left in between. CDR1 and CDR2 (germline): SQVTM, ANQGSEA. The CDR3 has 15 amino acids.

This clonotype was counted many times. V gene TRBV10-3 combines with J gene TRBJ2-7; either TRBD1 or TRBD2 may supply D (5 bases each). The V gene's germline CDR1 is ENHRY and CDR2 SYGVKD. The CDR3 extends over 13 amino acids. V was pared by 7 bases and J by 3 bases, with 13 bases between. CDR3 protein: CAINSGTDYEQYF. The CDR3 nucleotides read TGTGCCATCAACTCCGGGACGGACTACGAGCAGTACTTC.

The V gene is TRBV4-1, the J gene TRBJ1-1; maybe TRBD1 (5 bases). Trimming removed 0 bases from V and 6 bases from J, with 26 bases in between. The CDR3 loop spans 19 amino acids. Germline V gives CDR1 MGHRA, CDR2 YSYEKL. The CDR3 sequence: CASSQDRQGGSPGHAEAFF. The CDR3 DNA is TGCGCCAGCAGCCAAGATCGGCAGGGAGGGTCACCGGGTCACGCTGAAGCTTTCTTT.

In this sample, this clonotype turned up many times. The gene calls are TRBV20-1 and TRBJ1-5, with 8 positions matching TRBD1. This CDR3 is built from 16 residues. The V and J ends lost 1 base and 4 bases, in that order; junction bases with no gene match: 9. In germline, CDR1 is DFQATT, CDR2 SNEGSKA (reference sequence). The CDR3 spells CSARGETGVLNQPQHF. CDR3 nucleotides: TGCAGTGCTAGAGGCGAGACAGGGGTTTTGAATCAGCCCCAGCATTTT.

The V call is TRBV27, the J call TRBJ2-7; 10 bases are shared with TRBD2. V was clipped by 2 bases and J by 2 bases; unmatched bases: 9. This CDR3 spans 17 amino acids. Germline V gene sequence: CDR1 MNHEY, CDR2 SMNVEV (reference sequence). CDR3 in amino acids: CASSLGLAGEKAYEQYF. The CDR3 DNA is TGTGCCAGCAGTTTAGGGCTAGCGGGAGAGAAGGCCTACGAGCAGTACTTC.

J is TRBJ2-7 and V is TRBV29-1, with D possibly being TRBD1 (6 bases). CDR1 SQVTM and CDR2 ANQGSEA come from the germline V gene. The CDR3 is 12 residues long. Trimming pared 1 base from V and 5 bases from J, leaving 9 bases between. The CDR3 loop reads CSVEVPGDEQYF. In nucleotides, the CDR3 is TGCAGCGTTGAAGTACCAGGGGACGAGCAGTACTTC.

The sample holds many counts of this clonotype. The chain links TRBV5-1 to TRBJ1-2; no clear D gene. CDR1 is SGHRS, CDR2 YFSETQ, per germline. This CDR3 region has 11 residues. Trimming took 2 bases from V and 6 from J, leaving 5 bases between them. CDR3 loop: CASSLGHGYTF. Here the CDR3 DNA reads TGCGCCAGCAGCTTAGGGCATGGCTACACCTTC.

This clonotype has more than one count but fewer than ten. The chain links TRBV4-1 to TRBJ1-2, with 9 bases aligning to TRBD1. CDR3 size: 14 residues. Per germline, CDR1 MGHRA and CDR2 YSYEKL. The ends lost 4 bases at V and 4 bases at J; junction bases unmatched: 4. CDR3 residues: CASSPDRGGYGYTF. The CDR3 region has the DNA TGCGCCAGCAGCCCGGACAGGGGCGGCTATGGCTACACCTTC.

This clonotype was seen many times. The genes are TRBV4-2 and TRBJ2-1; 7 positions match TRBD1. The V segment lost 0 bases and the J segment 1 base; nucleotides outside the gene matches: 9. The V gene's germline CDR1 is LGHNA and CDR2 YNFKEQ. The CDR3 loop spans 18 amino acids. CDR3: CASSQDGPMTGSYNEQFF. CDR3 DNA sequence: TGTGCCAGCAGCCAAGATGGGCCCATGACAGGGTCCTACAATGAGCAGTTCTTC.

This chain joins TRBV6-5 and TRBJ2-7, with 9 bases fitting TRBD2. In germline, CDR1 is MNHEY, CDR2 SVGAGI. The J segment lost 10 bases and the V segment lost 0 bases, leaving 13 bases of the junction unmatched. The CDR3 covers 16 residues. The CDR3 DNA is TGTGCCAGCAGTTACTCGGGTGGCGGGAGGGTGGCGAGTCAGTACTTC. This codes for CASSYSGGGRVASQYF.

The V call is TRBV27, the J call TRBJ1-1; D possibly corresponds to TRBD1 (5 bases). V lost 3 bases, J lost 13 bases, and 15 bases lay in between. Germline V gene sequence: CDR1 MNHEY, CDR2 SMNVEV (reference sequence). The CDR3 consists of 12 residues. This CDR3 reads CASSFPDGALFF. Written as DNA, the CDR3 is TGTGCCAGCAGTTTCCCCGACGGGGCGCTTTTCTTT.

The chain joins TRBV12-3 or TRBV12-4 to TRBJ2-3; the D gene is possibly TRBD1 (5 bases). V lost 6 bases, J lost 4 bases, and 14 bases lay in between. This CDR3 is 14 amino acids long. This CDR3 reads CASRGQGFADTQYF. The DNA of the CDR3 is TGTGCCAGCAGGGGGCAGGGCTTCGCAGATACGCAGTATTTT.

This clonotype was observed a few times. The J gene is TRBJ2-1, the V gene TRBV20-1; 7 positions match TRBD2. Germline V gene lookup returns CDR1 DFQATT and CDR2 SNEGSKA (reference sequence). V shed 0 bases and J 1 base; nucleotides not matched to a gene: 9. The CDR3 length is 17 residues. The DNA of the CDR3 is TGCAGTGCTAGAGATTTCGGCGGGAGTGGGTCCTACAATGAGCAGTTCTTC. As protein: CSARDFGGSGSYNEQFF.

This chain uses TRBV6-5 with TRBJ2-2; TRBD1 matches 8 bases. The CDR3 is 17 amino acids. Losses at the gene ends were 2 bases for V and 6 bases for J; bases not matched to a gene: 11. Germline V CDR1 and CDR2: MNHEY, SVGAGI. CDR3 nucleotides: TGTGCCAGCAGTTACACACCGGGACAGGCGATCGCCGGGGAGCTGTTTTTT. Its protein is CASSYTPGQAIAGELFF.

The J gene is TRBJ1-6, the V gene TRBV5-8; 9 bases agree with TRBD1. The V segment lost 4 bases and the J segment 10 bases; nucleotides outside the gene matches: 6. The germline gives CDR1 SGHTS, CDR2 YDEGEE. This CDR3 contains 14 residues. CDR3 in amino acids: CASSRTGESSPLHF. Here the CDR3 DNA reads TGTGCCAGCAGCAGGACAGGGGAATCCTCACCCCTCCACTTT.

A remark on this clonotype: A read error may be the cause here, since a much bigger clone is one base away. J is TRBJ2-2 and V is TRBV10-3; 7 bases line up with TRBD1. Germline loops: CDR1 ENHRY, CDR2 SYGVKD. The CDR3 is made up of 13 amino acids. DNA for the CDR3: TGTGCCATTAGGACAGGCGGCACCGGGGTGCTGTTTTTT. It codes for CAIRTGGTGVLFF.

This clonotype was seen a handful of times. J is TRBJ2-7 and V is TRBV27, with 7 bases aligning to TRBD2. The V gene end was trimmed by 4 bases and the J gene end by 6 bases; junction bases not matched to a gene: 9. This CDR3 is 14 amino acids long. Germline values: CDR1 MNHEY, CDR2 SMNVEV (reference sequence). In nucleotides, the CDR3 is TGTGCCAGCAGTTCGGGACTATCCGTAGGCGAGCAGTACTTC. It is translated as CASSSGLSVGEQYF.

This clonotype was seen a handful of times. The chain uses TRBV2 and TRBJ2-1, with 14 bases that match TRBD2. V was pared by 1 base and J by 8 bases, with 10 bases of the junction left unmatched. The CDR3 spans 18 residues. Germline V gene data show CDR1 as SNHLY and CDR2 as FYNNEI. The CDR3: CASSEGPLGTSGSDEQFF. The CDR3 DNA reads as TGTGCCAGCAGTGAAGGACCGCTCGGGACTAGCGGGAGCGATGAGCAGTTCTTC.

This clonotype turned up a few times. The rearrangement links TRBV5-1 to TRBJ2-5; D is unclear. The CDR3 has 12 residues. Germline V gene lookup returns CDR1 SGHRS and CDR2 YFSETQ. The germline V and J ends were trimmed by 5 bases and 5 bases, with 10 bases remaining between them. The CDR3 sequence: CASRPLGETQYF. CDR3 in DNA: TGCGCCAGCAGACCCTTGGGCGAGACCCAGTACTTC.

This clonotype has a count of ten or more. The J gene is TRBJ1-2, the V gene TRBV10-3, with D tentatively TRBD1 (5 bases). There are 13 residues in the CDR3. V shed 3 bases and J shed 8 bases, with 13 bases lying between them. CDR1 ENHRY and CDR2 SYGVKD come from the germline V gene. The CDR3 region has the DNA TGTGCCATCAGTGACTGGGACCTGGGGGGCTACACCTTC. Its translation: CAISDWDLGGYTF.

This clonotype occurred many times. The chain combines TRBV27 with TRBJ2-2; 9 nucleotides line up with TRBD1. V dropped 11 bases and J dropped 2; count of bases not matched to a gene: 6. The germline V gene has CDR1 MNHEY and CDR2 SMNVEV (reference sequence). CDR3 length: 14 residues. CDR3 bases: TGTGCCGGACACAGGGGGCCCAACACCGGGGAGCTGTTTTTT. Translated: CAGHRGPNTGELFF.

J is TRBJ2-1 and V is TRBV9; 7 bases line up with TRBD2. V lost 2 bases and J lost 3; bases outside the gene matches: 8. CDR1 and CDR2 from the germline V gene are SGDLS and YYNGEE. CDR3 length: 16 residues. The CDR3, as DNA: TGTGCCAGCAGCGTCGCGGGAGAAGTTAGCTACAATGAGCAGTTCTTC. This translates into CASSVAGEVSYNEQFF.

The chain has TRBV10-3 and TRBJ2-7; 8 nucleotides match TRBD1. The germline V gene encodes CDR1 ENHRY and CDR2 SYGVKD. V was clipped by 2 bases and J by 0 bases; unmatched bases: 6. The CDR3 contains 16 residues. The CDR3, as DNA: TGTGCCATCAGTGAGCCGGAGGACAGGGACTCCTACGAGCAGTACTTC. Residues: CAISEPEDRDSYEQYF.

The rearrangement links TRBV12-3 or TRBV12-4 to TRBJ2-5; 8 bases match TRBD2. The CDR3 extends over 16 amino acids. Trimming took 3 bases from V and 3 from J; bases not matched to a gene: 9. The CDR3 loop reads CASSLWFGLAEETQYF. DNA for the CDR3: TGTGCCAGCAGTTTGTGGTTTGGACTAGCCGAAGAGACCCAGTACTTC.